This T cell receptor (beta chain) was recovered during a study of Graves' ophthalmopathy and Graves' hyperthyroidism. Amplification of TCR beta CDR3 regions used RNA transcripts. First-round RT-PCR used HTBI primers; second-round multiplex PCR followed. TCRdb re-analysed the multiplex PCR reads in MiXCR, keeping a single row per CDR3 protein. The table has over 650,000 distinct CDR3 sequences, roughly two fifths seen once. CDR3 length: 16 residues. V was pared by 4 bases and J by 4 bases, with 13 bases of the junction left unmatched. This sequence originates from an adult man with Graves' ophthalmopathy. The sample comprised peripheral blood. The chain recombines TRBV12-3 or TRBV12-4 with TRBJ2-7, with 7 bases identical to TRBD2. CDR3 protein: CASSYSDRGGAYEQYF. The CDR3 nucleotides read TGTGCCAGCAGTTACTCGGATCGCGGGGGAGCATACGAGCAGTACTTC.